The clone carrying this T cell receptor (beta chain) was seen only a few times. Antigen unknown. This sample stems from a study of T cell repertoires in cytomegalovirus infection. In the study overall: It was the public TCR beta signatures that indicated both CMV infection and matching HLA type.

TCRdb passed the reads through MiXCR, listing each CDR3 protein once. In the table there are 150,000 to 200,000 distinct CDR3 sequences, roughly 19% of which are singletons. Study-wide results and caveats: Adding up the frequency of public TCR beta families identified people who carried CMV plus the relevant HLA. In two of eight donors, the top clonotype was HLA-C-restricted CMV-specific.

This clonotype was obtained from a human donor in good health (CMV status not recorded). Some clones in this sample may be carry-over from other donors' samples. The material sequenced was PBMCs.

The CDR3 nucleotides read TGCGCCAGCAGCTCTAGCCGGCCCGGGGAGCTGTTTTTT. This translates into CASSSSRPGELFF. The chain is built from TRBV10-2 and TRBJ2-2; a possible D gene is TRBD2 (5 bases). The CDR3 totals 13 residues. V was trimmed by 6 bases and J by 6 bases, leaving 11 bases between them. Germline CDR1 reads WSHSY; CDR2 reads SAAADI.